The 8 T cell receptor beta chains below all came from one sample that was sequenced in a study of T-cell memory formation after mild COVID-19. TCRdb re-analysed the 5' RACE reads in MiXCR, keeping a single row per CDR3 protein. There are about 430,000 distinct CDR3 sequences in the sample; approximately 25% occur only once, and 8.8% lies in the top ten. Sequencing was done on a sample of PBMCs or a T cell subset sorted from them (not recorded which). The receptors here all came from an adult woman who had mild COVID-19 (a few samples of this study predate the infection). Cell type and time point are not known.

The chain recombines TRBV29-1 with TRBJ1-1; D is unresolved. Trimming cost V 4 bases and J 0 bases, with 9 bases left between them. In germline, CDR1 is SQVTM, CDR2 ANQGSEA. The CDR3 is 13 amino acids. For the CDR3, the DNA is TGCAGCGTTGTATACACTTTGAACACTGAAGCTTTCTTT. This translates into CSVVYTLNTEAFF.

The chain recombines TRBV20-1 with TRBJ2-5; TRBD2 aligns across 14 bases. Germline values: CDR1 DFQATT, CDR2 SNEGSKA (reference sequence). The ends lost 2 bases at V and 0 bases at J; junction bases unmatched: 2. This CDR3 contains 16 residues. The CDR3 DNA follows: TGCAGTGCTAGACGACTAGCGGGGGGGGACCAAGAGACCCAGTACTTC. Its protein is CSARRLAGGDQETQYF.

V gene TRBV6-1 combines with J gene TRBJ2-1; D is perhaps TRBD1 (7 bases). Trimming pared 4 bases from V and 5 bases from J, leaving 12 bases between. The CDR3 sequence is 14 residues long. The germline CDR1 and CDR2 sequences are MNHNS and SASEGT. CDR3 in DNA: TGTGCCAGCAGTGCCGACAGGGAGGACAATGAGCAGTTCTTC. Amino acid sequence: CASSADREDNEQFF.

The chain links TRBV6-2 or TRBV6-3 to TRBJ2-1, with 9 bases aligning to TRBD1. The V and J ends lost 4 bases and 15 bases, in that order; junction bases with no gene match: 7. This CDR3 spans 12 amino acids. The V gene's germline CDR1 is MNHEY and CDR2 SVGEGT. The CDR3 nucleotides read TGTGCCAGCAGTTTGGGACAGGGTAGACGGTTCTTC. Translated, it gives CASSLGQGRRFF.

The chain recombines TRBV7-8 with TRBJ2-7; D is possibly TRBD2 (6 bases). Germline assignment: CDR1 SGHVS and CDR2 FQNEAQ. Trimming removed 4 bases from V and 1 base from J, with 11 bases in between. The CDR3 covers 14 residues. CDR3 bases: TGTGCCAGCAGCTACCGGGACTTGTCCTACGAGCAGTACTTC. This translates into CASSYRDLSYEQYF.

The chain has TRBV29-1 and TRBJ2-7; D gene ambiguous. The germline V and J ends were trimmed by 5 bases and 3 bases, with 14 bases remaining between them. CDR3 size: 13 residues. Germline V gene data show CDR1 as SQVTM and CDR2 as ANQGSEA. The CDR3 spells CSVMDLWSYEQYF. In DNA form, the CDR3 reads TGCAGCGTTATGGATCTTTGGAGCTACGAGCAGTACTTC.

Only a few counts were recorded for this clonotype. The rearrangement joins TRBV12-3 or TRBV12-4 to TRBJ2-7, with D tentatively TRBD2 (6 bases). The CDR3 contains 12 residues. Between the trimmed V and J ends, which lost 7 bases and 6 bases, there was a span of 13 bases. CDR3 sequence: CASTTAGLEQYF. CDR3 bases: TGTGCCAGCACCACTGCGGGGCTCGAGCAGTACTTC.

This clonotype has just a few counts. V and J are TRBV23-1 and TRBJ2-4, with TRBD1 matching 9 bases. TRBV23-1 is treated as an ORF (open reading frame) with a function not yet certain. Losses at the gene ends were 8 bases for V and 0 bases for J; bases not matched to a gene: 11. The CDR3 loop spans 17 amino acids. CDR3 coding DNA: TGCGCCAGCCGTCCCGGGACAGGGAGGGTAGCCAAAAACATTCAGTACTTC. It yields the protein CASRPGTGRVAKNIQYF.